This T cell receptor (beta chain) was profiled in a study of vaccination and CD4 T cells after COVID-19. The overall study: Convalescent participants consisted of six males and four females, two being Hispanic.

TCRdb reanalysed the PCR reads using MiXCR and keeps one entry per CDR3 protein. The repertoire has approximately 40,000 distinct CDR3 sequences, 36% of them found once; the top ten carry 5.8%. Trimming left V 2 bases short and J 5 bases short, with 18 bases between. The CDR3 runs to 16 residues. Germline V gives CDR1 LGHNA, CDR2 YNFKEQ. Time point of the sample: late sampling 161 to 241 days after vaccination in three convalescent patients. US Alpha, Beta and Delta variants postdated the positive PCR dates, which ran from March to December 2020. Study results and caveats: Convalescent patients displayed a median about 86% of reactive clones emerging only post-vaccination. Counts of SARS-CoV-2-reactive clonotypes had a median that went from around 21 to 38, a nonsignificant change.

In regard to this clonotype: Its antigen remains unknown.

This chain links TRBV4-2 with TRBJ2-5, with unresolved D. This receptor was identified in a human donor who had recovered from COVID-19. The material was CD4+ T cells from blood, obtained about 7 months after SARS-CoV-2 vaccination. The CDR3 reads CASSQRASGFRETQYF. CDR3 DNA: TGTGCCAGCAGCCAAAGGGCTTCGGGCTTTCGGGAGACCCAGTACTTC.